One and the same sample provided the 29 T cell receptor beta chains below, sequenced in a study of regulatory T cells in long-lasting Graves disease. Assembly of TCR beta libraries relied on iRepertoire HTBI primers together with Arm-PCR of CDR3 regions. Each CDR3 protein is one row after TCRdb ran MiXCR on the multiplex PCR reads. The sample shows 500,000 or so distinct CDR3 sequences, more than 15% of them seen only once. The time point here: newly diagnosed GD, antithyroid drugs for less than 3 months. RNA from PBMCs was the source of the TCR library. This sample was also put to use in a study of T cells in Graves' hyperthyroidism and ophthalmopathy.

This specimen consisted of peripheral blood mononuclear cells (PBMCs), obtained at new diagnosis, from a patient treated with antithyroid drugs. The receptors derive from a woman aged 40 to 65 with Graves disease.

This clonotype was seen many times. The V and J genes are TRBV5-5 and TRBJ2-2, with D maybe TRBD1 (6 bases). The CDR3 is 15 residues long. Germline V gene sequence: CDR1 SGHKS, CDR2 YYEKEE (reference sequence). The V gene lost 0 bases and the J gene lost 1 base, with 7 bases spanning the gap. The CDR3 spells CASSLAGVNTGELFF. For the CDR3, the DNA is TGTGCCAGCAGCTTGGCAGGGGTGAACACCGGGGAGCTGTTTTTT.

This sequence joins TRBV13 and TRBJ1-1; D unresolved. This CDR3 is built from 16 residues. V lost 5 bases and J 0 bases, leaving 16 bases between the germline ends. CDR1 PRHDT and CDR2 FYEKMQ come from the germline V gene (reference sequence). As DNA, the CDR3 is TGTGCCAGCAGCCCCTCCTCGGACGGGATGAACACTGAAGCTTTCTTT. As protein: CASSPSSDGMNTEAFF.

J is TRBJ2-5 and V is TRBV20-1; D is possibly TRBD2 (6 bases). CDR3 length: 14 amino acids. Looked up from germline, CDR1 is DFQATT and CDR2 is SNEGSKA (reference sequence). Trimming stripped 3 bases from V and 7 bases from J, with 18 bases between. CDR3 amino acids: CSARVAEGLWTQYF. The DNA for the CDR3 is TGCAGTGCTAGGGTAGCGGAAGGCCTCTGGACCCAGTACTTC.

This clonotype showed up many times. The CDR3 reads CASSASGQGIYEQYF. CDR3 DNA: TGTGCCAGCTCGGCAAGCGGACAGGGAATTTACGAGCAGTACTTC. The V gene is TRBV18, the J gene TRBJ2-7, with 8 bases matching TRBD1. Germline CDR1 is KGHSH and CDR2 is LQKENI. V was clipped by 6 bases and J by 4 bases; unmatched bases: 11. The CDR3 has 15 amino acids.

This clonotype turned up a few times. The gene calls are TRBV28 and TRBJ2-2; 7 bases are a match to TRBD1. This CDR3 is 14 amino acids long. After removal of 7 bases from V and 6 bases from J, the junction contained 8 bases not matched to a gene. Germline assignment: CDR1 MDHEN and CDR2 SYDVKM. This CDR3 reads CASIRAQGAGELFF. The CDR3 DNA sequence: TGTGCCAGCATCCGGGCCCAGGGGGCCGGGGAGCTGTTTTTT.

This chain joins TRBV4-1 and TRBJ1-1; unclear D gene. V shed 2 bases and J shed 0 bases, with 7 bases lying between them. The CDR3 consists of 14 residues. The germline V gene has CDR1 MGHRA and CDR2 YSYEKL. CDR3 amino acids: CASSQWRMNTEAFF. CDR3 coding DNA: TGCGCCAGCAGCCAATGGCGGATGAACACTGAAGCTTTCTTT.

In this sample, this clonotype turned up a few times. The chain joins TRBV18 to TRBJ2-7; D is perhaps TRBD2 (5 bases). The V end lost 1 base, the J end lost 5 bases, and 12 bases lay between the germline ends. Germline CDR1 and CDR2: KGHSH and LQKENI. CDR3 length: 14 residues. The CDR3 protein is CASSPRVTADEQYF. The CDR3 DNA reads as TGTGCCAGCTCACCACGGGTCACAGCGGACGAGCAGTACTTC.

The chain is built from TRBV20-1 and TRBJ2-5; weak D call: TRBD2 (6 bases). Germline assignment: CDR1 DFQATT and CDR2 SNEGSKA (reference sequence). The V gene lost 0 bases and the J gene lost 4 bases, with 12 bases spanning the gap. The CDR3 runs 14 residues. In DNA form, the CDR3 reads TGCAGTGCTAGAGATATTTTGGGGGGAGAGACCCAGTACTTC. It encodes CSARDILGGETQYF.

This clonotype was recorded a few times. For the CDR3, the DNA is TGCAGTGCTAGCGGGGGGCTTGGAAACACCATATATTTT. Amino acids: CSASGGLGNTIYF. The chain is built from TRBV20-1 and TRBJ1-3; D is perhaps TRBD1 (6 bases). The CDR3 is 13 residues long. V was clipped by 3 bases and J by 3 bases, with 9 bases between them. Per the germline V gene, CDR1 is DFQATT and CDR2 is SNEGSKA (reference sequence).

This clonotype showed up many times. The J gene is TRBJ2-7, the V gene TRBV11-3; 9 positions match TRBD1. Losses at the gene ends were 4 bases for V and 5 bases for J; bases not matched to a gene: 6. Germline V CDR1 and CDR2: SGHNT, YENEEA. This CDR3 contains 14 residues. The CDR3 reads CASSSRDRAHEQYF. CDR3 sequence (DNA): TGTGCCAGCAGCTCCCGGGACAGGGCCCACGAGCAGTACTTC.

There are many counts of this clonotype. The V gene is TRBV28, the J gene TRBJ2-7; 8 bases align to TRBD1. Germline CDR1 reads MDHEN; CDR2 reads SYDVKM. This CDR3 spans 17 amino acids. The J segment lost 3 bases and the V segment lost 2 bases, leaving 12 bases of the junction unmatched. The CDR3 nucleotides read TGTGCCAGCAGTTTAGCAAGGGACAGGCGGAACGGCTACGAGCAGTACTTC. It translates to CASSLARDRRNGYEQYF.

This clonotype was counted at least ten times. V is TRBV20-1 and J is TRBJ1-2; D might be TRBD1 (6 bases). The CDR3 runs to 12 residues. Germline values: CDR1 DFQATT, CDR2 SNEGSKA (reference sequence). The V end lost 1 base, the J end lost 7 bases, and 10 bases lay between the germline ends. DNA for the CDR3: TGCAGTGCTAGAGCCCCGGACAGTGGCTACACCTTC. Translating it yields CSARAPDSGYTF.

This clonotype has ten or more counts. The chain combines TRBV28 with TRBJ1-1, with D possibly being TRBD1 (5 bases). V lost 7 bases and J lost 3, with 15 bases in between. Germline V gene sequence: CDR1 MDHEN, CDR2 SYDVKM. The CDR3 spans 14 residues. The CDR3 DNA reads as TGTGCCAGCACCCAGGGTGGGGCGCACACTGAAGCTTTCTTT. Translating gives CASTQGGAHTEAFF.

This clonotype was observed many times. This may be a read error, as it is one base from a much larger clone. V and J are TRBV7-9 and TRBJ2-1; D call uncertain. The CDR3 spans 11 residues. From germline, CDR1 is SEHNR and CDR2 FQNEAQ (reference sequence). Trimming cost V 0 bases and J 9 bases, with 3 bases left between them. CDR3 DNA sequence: TGTGCCAGCAGCTTAGCAAGTGAGCAGTTCTTC. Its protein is CASSLASEQFF. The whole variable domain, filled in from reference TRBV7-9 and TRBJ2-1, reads DTGVSQNPRHKITKRGQNVTFRCDPISEHNRLYWYRQTLGQGPEFLTYFQNEAQLEKSRLLSDRFSAERPKGSFSTLEIQRTEQGDSAMYLCASSLASEQFFGPGTRLTVL.

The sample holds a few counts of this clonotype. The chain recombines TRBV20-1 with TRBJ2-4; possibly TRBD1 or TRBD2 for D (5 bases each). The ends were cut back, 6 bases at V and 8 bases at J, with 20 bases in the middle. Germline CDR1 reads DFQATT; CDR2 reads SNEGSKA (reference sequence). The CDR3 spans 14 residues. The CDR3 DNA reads TGCAGTGCCATCAATAACAGGCCCGGGGACATTCAGTACTTC. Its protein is CSAINNRPGDIQYF.

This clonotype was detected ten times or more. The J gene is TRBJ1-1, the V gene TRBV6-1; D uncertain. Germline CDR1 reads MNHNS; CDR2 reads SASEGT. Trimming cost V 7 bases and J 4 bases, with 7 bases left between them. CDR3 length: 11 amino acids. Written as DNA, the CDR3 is TGTGCCAGCACCCTTGCCACTGAAGCTTTCTTT. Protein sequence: CASTLATEAFF.

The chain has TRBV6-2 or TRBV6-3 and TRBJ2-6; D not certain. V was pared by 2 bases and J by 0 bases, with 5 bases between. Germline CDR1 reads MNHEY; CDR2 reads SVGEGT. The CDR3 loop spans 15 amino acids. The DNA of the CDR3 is TGTGCCAGCAGTTACGCGGTCTCTGGGGCCAACGTCCTGACTTTC. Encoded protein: CASSYAVSGANVLTF.

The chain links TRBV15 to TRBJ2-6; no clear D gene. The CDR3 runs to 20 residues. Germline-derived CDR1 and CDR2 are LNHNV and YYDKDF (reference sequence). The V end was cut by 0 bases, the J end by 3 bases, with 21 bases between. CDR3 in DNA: TGTGCCACCAGCAGAGATCGCTTTGTATCTGGTTATTTTGGGGCCAACGTCCTGACTTTC. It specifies CATSRDRFVSGYFGANVLTF.

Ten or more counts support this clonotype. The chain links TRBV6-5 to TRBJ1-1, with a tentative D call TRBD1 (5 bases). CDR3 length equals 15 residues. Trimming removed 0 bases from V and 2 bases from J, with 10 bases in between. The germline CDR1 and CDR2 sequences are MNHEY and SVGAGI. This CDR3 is CASSYSRDVNTEAFF. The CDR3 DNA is TGTGCCAGCAGTTACTCGAGGGACGTAAACACTGAAGCTTTCTTT.

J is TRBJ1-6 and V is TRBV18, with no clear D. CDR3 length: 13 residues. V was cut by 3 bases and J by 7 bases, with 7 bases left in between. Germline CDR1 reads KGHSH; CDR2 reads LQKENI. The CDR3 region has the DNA TGTGCCAGCTCACCGTCCGAAAATTCACCCCTCCACTTT. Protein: CASSPSENSPLHF.

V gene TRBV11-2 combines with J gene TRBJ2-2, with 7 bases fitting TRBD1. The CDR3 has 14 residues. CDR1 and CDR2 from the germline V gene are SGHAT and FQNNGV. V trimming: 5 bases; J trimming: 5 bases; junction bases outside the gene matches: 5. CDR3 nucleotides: TGTGCCAGCAGCGGGACGACAGGGACCGGGGAGCTGTTTTTT. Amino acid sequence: CASSGTTGTGELFF. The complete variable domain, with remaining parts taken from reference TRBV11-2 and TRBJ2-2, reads EAGVAQSPRYKIIEKRQSVAFWCNPISGHATLYWYQQILGQGPKLLIQFQNNGVVDDSQLPKDRFSAERLKGVDSTLKIQPAKLEDSAVYLCASSGTTGTGELFFGEGSRLTVL.

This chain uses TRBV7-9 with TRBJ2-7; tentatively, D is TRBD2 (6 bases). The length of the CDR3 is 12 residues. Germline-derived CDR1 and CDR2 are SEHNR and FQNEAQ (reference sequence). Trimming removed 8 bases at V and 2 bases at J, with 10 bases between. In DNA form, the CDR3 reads TGTGCCAGCGAGAGGGAGGCCTACGAGCAGTACTTC. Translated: CASEREAYEQYF. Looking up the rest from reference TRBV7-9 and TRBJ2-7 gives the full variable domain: DTGVSQNPRHKITKRGQNVTFRCDPISEHNRLYWYRQTLGQGPEFLTYFQNEAQLEKSRLLSDRFSAERPKGSFSTLEIQRTEQGDSAMYLCASEREAYEQYFGPGTRLTVT.

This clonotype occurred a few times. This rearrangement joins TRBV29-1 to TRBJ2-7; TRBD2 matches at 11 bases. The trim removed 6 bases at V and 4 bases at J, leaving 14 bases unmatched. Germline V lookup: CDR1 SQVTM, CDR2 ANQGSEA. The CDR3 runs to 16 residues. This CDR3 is CSVAQGPSSGGYEQYF. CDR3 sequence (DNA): TGCAGCGTCGCCCAGGGCCCGTCTAGCGGGGGGTACGAGCAGTACTTC.

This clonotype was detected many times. CDR3 bases: TGTGCCAGCAGTTACTCGATCACAGACCCCTATGGCTACACCTTC. Protein: CASSYSITDPYGYTF. The chain is built from TRBV6-5 and TRBJ1-2; D is unresolved. Germline assignment: CDR1 MNHEY and CDR2 SVGAGI. V shed 0 bases and J shed 4 bases, with 12 bases lying between them. The CDR3 contains 15 residues.

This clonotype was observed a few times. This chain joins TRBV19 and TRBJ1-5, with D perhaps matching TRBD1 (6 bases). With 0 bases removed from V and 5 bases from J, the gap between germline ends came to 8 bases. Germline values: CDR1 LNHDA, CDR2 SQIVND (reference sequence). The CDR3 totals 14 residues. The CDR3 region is CASSIERGDQPQHF. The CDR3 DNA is TGTGCCAGTAGTATAGAGAGGGGGGATCAGCCCCAGCATTTT.

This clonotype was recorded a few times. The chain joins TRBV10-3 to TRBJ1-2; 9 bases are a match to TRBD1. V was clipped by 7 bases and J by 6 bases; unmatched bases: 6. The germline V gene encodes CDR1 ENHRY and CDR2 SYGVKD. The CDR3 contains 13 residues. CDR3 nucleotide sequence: TGTGCCATCAACACGGGACAGGGTAATGGCTACACCTTC. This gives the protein CAINTGQGNGYTF.

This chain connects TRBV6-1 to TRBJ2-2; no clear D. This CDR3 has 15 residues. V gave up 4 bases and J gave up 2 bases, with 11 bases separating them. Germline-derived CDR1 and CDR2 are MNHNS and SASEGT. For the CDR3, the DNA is TGTGCCAGCAGTGTAGGACCGAGAAACACCGGGGAGCTGTTTTTT. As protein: CASSVGPRNTGELFF.

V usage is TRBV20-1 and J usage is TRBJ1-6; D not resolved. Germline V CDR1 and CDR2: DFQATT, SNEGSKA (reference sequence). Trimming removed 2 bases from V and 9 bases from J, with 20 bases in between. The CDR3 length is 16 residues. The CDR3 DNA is TGCAGTGCTAGATACCAGGACCCCCGCTGGGGTTCACCCCTCCACTTT. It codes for CSARYQDPRWGSPLHF.

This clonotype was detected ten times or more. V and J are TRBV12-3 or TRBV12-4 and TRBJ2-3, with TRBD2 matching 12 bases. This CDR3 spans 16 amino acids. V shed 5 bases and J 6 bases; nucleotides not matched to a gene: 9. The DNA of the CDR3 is TGTGCCAGCAGTCTTCTAGCGGGGGGGCCACAGGATACGCAGTATTTT. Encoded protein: CASSLLAGGPQDTQYF.